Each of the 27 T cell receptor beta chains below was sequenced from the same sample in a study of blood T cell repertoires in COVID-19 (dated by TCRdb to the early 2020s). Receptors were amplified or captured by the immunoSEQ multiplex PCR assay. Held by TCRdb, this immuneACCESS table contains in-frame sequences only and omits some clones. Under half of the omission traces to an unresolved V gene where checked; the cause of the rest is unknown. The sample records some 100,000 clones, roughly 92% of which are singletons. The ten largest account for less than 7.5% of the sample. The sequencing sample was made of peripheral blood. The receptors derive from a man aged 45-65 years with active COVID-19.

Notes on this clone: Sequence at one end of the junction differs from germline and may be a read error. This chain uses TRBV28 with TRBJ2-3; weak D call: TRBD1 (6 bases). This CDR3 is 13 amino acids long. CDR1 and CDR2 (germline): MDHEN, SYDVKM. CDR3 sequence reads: CASSPGQTGPQDF. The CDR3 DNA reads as TGTGCCAGCAGCCCCGGACAAACAGGGCCTCAAGATTTT.

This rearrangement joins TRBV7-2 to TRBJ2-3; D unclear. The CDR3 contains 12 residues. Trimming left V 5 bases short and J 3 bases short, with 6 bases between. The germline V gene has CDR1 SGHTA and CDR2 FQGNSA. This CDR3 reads CASSQYTDTQYF. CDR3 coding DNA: TGTGCCAGCAGCCAGTATACAGATACGCAGTATTTT. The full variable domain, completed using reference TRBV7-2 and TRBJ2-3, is GAGVSQSPSNKVTEKGKDVELRCDPISGHTALYWYRQSLGQGLEFLIYFQGNSAPDKSGLPSDRFSAERTGGSVSTLTIQRTQQEDSAVYLCASSQYTDTQYFGPGTRLTVL.

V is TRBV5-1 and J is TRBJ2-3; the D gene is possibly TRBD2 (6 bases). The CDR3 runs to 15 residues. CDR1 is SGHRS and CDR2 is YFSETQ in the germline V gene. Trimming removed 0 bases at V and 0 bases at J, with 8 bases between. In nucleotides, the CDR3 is TGCGCCAGCAGCTTGGCGGGGACTAGCACAGATACGCAGTATTTT. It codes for CASSLAGTSTDTQYF.

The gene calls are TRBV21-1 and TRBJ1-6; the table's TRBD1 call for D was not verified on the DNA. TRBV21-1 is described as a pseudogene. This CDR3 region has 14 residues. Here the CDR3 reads CASSVSNRGSPLHF. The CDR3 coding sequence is TGTGCCAGCAGCGTTAGTAACAGGGGTTCACCCCTCCACTTT.

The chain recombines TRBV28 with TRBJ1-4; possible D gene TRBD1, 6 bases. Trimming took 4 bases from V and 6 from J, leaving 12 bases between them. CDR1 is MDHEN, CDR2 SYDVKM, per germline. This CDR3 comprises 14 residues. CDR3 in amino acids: CASSYYRVDEKLFF. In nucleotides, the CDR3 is TGTGCCAGCAGTTACTACAGGGTAGATGAAAAACTGTTTTTT. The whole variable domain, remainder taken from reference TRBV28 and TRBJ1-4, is DVKVTQSSRYLVKRTGEKVFLECVQDMDHENMFWYRQDPGLGLRLIYFSYDVKMKEKGDIPEGYSVSREKKERFSLILESASTNQTSMYLCASSYYRVDEKLFFGSGTQLSVL.

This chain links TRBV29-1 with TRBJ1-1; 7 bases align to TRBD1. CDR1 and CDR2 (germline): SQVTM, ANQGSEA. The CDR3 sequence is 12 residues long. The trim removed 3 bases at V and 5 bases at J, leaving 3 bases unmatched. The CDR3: CSVDRGKTEAFF. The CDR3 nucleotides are TGCAGCGTTGACAGGGGGAAAACTGAAGCTTTCTTT.

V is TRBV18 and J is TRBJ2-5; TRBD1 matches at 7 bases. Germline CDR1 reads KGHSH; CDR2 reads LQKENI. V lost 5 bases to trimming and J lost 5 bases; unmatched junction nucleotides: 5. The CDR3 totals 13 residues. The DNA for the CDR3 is TGTGCCAGCTCAATTGGGACAGCCGAGACCCAGTACTTC. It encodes CASSIGTAETQYF.

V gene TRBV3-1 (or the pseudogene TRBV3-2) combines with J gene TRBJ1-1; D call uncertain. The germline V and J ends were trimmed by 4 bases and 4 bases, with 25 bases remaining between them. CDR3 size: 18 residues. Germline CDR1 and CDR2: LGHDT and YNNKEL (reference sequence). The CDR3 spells CASSPVRLEMTLGTEAFF. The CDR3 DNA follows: TGTGCCAGCAGCCCGGTAAGATTGGAGATGACGTTGGGCACTGAAGCTTTCTTT.

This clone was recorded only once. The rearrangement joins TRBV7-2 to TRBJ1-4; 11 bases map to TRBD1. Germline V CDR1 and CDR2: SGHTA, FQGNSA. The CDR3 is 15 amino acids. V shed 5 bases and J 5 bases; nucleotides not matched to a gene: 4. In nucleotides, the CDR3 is TGTGCCAGCAGCCTGGACAGGGGGCGGAATGAAAAACTGTTTTTT. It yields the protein CASSLDRGRNEKLFF.

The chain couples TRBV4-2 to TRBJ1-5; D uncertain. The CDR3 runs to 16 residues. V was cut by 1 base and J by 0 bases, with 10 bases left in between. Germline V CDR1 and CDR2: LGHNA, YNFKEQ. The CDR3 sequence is CASSQVVTYSNQPQHF. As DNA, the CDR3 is TGTGCCAGCAGCCAAGTGGTGACATATAGCAATCAGCCCCAGCATTTT.

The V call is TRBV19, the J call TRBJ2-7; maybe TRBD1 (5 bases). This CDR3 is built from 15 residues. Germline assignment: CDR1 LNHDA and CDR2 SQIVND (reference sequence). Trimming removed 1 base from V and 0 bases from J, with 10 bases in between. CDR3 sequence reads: CASSIGGQSSYEQYF. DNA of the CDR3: TGTGCCAGTAGTATAGGGGGCCAGAGCTCCTACGAGCAGTACTTC.

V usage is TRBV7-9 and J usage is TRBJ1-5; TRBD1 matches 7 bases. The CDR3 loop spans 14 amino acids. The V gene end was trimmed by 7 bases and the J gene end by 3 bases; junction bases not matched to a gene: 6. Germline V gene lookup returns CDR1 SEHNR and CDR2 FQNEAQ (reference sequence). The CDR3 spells CASNQGDINQPQHF. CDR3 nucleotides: TGTGCCAGCAACCAGGGGGACATCAATCAGCCCCAGCATTTT. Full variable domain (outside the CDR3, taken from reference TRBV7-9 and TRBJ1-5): DTGVSQNPRHKITKRGQNVTFRCDPISEHNRLYWYRQTLGQGPEFLTYFQNEAQLEKSRLLSDRFSAERPKGSFSTLEIQRTEQGDSAMYLCASNQGDINQPQHFGDGTRLSIL.

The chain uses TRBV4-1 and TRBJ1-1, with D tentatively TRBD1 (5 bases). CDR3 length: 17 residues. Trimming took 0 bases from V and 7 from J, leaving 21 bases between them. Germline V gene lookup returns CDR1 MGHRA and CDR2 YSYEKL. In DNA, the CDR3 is TGCGCCAGCAGCCAAGAGGGTTTGTCTGGGGGGATAATTGAAGCTTTCTTT. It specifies CASSQEGLSGGIIEAFF.

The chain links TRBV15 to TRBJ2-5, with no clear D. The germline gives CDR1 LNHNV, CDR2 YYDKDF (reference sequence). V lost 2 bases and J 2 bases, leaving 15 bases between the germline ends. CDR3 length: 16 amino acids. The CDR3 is CATSRLWSLQQETQYF. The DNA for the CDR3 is TGTGCCACCAGCAGACTGTGGAGTTTGCAGCAAGAGACCCAGTACTTC.

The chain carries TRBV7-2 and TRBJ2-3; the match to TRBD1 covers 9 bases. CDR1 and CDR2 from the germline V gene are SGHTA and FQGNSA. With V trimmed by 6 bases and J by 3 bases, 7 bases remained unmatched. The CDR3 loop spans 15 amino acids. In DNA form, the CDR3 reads TGTGCCAGCAGTAAGGCGGGGACAGGGACAGATACGCAGTATTTT. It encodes CASSKAGTGTDTQYF.

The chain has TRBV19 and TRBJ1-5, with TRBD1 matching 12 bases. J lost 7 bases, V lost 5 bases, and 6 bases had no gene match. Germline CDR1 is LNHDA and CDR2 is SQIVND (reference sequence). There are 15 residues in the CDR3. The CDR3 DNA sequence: TGTGCCAGTAGTGCCGGGACAGGGGGCGGGCAGCCCCAGCATTTT. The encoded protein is CASSAGTGGGQPQHF.

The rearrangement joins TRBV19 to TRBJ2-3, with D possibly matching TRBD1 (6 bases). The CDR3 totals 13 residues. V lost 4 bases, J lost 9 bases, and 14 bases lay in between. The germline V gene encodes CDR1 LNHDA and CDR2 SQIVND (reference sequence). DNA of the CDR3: TGTGCCAGTAGTAGCGAGTCCCAGGGGACGCAGTATTTT. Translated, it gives CASSSESQGTQYF.

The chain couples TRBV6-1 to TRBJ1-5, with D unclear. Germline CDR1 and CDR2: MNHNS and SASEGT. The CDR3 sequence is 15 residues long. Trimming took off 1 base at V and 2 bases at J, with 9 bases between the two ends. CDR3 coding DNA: TGTGCCAGCAGTGAAGGGTGGGGAGGCAATCAGCCCCAGCATTTT. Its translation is CASSEGWGGNQPQHF.

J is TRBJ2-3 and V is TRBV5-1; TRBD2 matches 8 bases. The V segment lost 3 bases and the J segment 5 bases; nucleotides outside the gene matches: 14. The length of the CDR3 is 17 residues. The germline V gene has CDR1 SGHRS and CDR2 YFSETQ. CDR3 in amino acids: CASSSGRLARDGDTQYF. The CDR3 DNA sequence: TGCGCCAGCAGCTCAGGTCGACTAGCGAGGGACGGAGATACGCAGTATTTT.

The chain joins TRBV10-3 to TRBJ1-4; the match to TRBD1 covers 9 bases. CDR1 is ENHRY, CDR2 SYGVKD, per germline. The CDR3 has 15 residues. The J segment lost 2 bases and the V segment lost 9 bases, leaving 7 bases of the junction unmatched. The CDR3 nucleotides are TGTGCCATACGGGACAGGGATAATACTAATGAAAAACTGTTTTTT. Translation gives CAIRDRDNTNEKLFF.

This chain's CDR3 is CASSGGVAGTNEKLFF. The CDR3 nucleotides are TGTGCCAGCAGTGGGGGGGTTGCGGGAACTAATGAAAAACTGTTTTTT. The rearrangement joins TRBV2 to TRBJ1-4; D may be TRBD1 (5 bases). CDR3 length: 16 amino acids. Per germline, CDR1 SNHLY and CDR2 FYNNEI. Trimming left V 4 bases short and J 1 base short, with 13 bases between.

The CDR3 protein is CASSSAGAGSPPLHF. CDR3 DNA: TGTGCCAGCAGTTCCGCGGGGGCAGGGTCGCCCCCCCTCCACTTT. This chain uses TRBV7-9 with TRBJ1-6; possible D gene TRBD1, 6 bases. Per germline, CDR1 SEHNR and CDR2 FQNEAQ (reference sequence). V gave up 6 bases and J gave up 13 bases, with 22 bases separating them. The CDR3 is made up of 15 amino acids.

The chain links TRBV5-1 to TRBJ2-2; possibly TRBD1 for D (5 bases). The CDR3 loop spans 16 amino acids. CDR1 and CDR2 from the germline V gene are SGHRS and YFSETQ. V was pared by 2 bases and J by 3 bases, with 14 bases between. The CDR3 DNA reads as TGCGCCAGCAGCTTCTGGGGCCAAGGGGACACCGGGGAGCTGTTTTTT. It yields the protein CASSFWGQGDTGELFF.

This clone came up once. CDR3 sequence (DNA): TGTGCCAGCAGTTTATCCCCTCGGCGAGCGGGCGCAGGGAATGAGCAGTTCTTC. Translating gives CASSLSPRRAGAGNEQFF. The J gene is TRBJ2-1, the V gene TRBV27; tentatively, D is TRBD2 (6 bases). The CDR3 is 18 residues long. With 0 bases removed from V and 7 bases from J, the gap between germline ends came to 22 bases. Germline V gene data show CDR1 as MNHEY and CDR2 as SMNVEV (reference sequence).

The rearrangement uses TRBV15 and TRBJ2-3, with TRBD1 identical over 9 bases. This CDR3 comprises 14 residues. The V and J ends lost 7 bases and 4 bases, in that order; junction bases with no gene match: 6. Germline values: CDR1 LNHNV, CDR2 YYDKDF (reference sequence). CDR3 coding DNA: TGTGCCACCACCCCGGGACAGGGTTCAGATACGCAGTATTTT. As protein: CATTPGQGSDTQYF.

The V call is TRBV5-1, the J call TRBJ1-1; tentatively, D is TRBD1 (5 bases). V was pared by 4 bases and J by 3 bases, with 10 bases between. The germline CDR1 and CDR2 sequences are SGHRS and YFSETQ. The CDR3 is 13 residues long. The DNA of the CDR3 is TGCGCCAGCAGCACCGGCAGGGACACTGAAGCTTTCTTT. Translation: CASSTGRDTEAFF. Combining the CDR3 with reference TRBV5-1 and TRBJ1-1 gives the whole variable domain KAGVTQTPRYLIKTRGQQVTLSCSPISGHRSVSWYQQTPGQGLQFLFEYFSETQRNKGNFPGRFSGRQFSNSRSEMNVSTLELGDSALYLCASSTGRDTEAFFGQGTRLTVV.

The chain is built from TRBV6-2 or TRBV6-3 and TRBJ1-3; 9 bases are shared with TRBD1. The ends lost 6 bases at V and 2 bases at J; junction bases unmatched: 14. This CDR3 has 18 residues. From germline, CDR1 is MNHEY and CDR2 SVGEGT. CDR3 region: CASSPVPGQGRAGNTIYF. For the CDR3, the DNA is TGTGCCAGCAGCCCTGTCCCGGGACAGGGACGGGCTGGAAACACCATATATTTT.